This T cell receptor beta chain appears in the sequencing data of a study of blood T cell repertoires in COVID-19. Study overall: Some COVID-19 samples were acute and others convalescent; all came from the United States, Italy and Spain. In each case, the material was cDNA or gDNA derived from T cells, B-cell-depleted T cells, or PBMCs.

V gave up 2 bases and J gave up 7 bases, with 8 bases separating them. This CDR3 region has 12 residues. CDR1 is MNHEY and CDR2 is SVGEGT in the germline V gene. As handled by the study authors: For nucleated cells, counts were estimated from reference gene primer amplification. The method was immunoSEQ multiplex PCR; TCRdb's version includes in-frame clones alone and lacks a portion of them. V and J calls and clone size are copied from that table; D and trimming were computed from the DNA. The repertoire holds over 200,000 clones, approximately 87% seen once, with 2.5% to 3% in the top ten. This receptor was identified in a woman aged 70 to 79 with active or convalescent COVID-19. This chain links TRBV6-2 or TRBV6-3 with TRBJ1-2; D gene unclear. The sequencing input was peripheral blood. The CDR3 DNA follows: TGTGCCAGCAGTTACCATGGCGGTGGCTACACCTTC. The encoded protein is CASSYHGGGYTF.